This section outlines one TCR beta chain sequence together with its context. In the original workflow: Reference gene primer amplification yielded estimated nucleated cell counts. Profiled with immunoSEQ multiplex PCR; TCRdb holds only in-frame clones, not every one. For V, J and clone size, that table is used; D and trimming come from the DNA. The sample yields about 250,000 clones, 70% to 85% seen once. This entry belongs to a study of blood T cell repertoires in COVID-19. Study as a whole: Sites in the United States, Italy and Spain provided acute and convalescent COVID-19 samples. PBMCs, B-cell-depleted T cells, or T cells provided the cDNA or gDNA that made up the material.

The CDR3 has 13 residues. The sample consisted of peripheral blood. The chain links TRBV12-2 to TRBJ2-7; the table's D call of TRBD1 was not tested on the DNA. TRBV12-2 is given as a pseudogene. The clonotype comes from a man aged 80 or over with acute or convalescent COVID-19. Written as DNA, the CDR3 is TGTGCAAGTCGCTTAACTTGGGCAGACGAGCAGTACTTC. The encoded protein is CASRLTWADEQYF.